This T cell receptor beta chain emerged from a study of OX40 agonist ivuxolimab in advanced cancers. Of note for this clone: The antigen is undetermined.

Data came from immunoSEQ multiplex PCR; TCRdb stores just in-frame clones and leaves some out. Of some 20,000 clones listed, approximately 81% were seen once; the top ten hold about 15%. Looked up from germline, CDR1 is SGHDN and CDR2 is FVKESK. CDR3 length: 16 amino acids. Trimming shortened V by 1 base and J by 2 bases, and 15 bases separated the two germline ends. Broader study findings: Among the nonresponders, some also had low normalized T-cell clonal expansion. The study found that CD8+ T cells averaged more expanded clones than CD4+.

The starting material was CD4+ or CD8+ T cells sorted from blood, obtained in a trial of the OX40 agonist ivuxolimab. The rearrangement joins TRBV14 to TRBJ2-7, with D possibly matching TRBD2 (6 bases). This receptor was obtained from an adult with an advanced solid tumor such as melanoma, head and neck, liver or kidney cancer. The CDR3 nucleotides read TGTGCCAGCAGCCAAGTCGCGGGATTTGGCCCCTACGAGCAGTACTTC. This sequence encodes CASSQVAGFGPYEQYF. The whole variable domain, remainder taken from reference TRBV14 and TRBJ2-7, is EAGVTQFPSHSVIEKGQTVTLRCDPISGHDNLYWYRRVMGKEIKFLLHFVKESKQDESGMPNNRFLAERTGGTYSTLKVQPAELEDSGVYFCASSQVAGFGPYEQYFGPGTRLTVT.